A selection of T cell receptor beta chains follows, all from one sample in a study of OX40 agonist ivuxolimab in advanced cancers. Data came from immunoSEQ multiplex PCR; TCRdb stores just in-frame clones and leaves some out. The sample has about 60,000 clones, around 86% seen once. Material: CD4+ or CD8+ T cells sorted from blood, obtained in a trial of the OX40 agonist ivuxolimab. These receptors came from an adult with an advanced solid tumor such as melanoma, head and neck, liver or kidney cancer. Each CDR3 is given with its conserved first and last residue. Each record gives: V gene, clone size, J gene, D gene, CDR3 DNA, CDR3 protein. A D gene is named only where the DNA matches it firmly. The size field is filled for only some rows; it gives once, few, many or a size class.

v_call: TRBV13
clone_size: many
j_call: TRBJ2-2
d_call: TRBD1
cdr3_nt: TGTGCCAGCAGCTCGGACAGGCTAAACACCGGGGAGCTGTTTTTT
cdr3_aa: CASSSDRLNTGELFF

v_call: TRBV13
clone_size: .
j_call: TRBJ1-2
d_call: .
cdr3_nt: TGTGCCAGCAGCTGGGAGGAGACGGATGGCTACACCTTC
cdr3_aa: CASSWEETDGYTF

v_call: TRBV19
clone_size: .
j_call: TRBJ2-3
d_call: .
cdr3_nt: TGTGCCAGTAGTATTAACAGGGAGGCTGCAGATACGCAGTATTTT
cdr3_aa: CASSINREAADTQYF

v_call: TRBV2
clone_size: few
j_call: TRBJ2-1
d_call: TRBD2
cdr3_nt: TGTGCCAGCAGACTTAGCGGGGGGGTCGCCTACAATGAGCAGTTCTTC
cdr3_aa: CASRLSGGVAYNEQFF

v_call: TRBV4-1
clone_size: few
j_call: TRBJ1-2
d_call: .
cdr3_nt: TGCGCCAGCAGCCCGCAGGGTAACCAAGTCCTATATGGCTACACCTTC
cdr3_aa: CASSPQGNQVLYGYTF

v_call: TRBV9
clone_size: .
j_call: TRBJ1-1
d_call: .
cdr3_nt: TGTGCCAGCAGCGTAGCTGGGAGCACTGAAGCTTTCTTT
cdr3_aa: CASSVAGSTEAFF

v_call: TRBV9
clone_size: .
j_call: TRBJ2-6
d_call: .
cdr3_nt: TGTGCCAGCAGCGTAGGGTCTGGGGCCAACGTCCTGACTTTC
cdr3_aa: CASSVGSGANVLTF

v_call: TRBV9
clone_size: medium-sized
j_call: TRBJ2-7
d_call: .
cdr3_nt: TGTGCCAGCAGCGTAGCTAGTTCGGGCTCCTACGAGCAGTACTTC
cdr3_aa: CASSVASSGSYEQYF

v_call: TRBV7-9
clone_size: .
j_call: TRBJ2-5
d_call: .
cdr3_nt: TGTGCCAGCAGCCCCTCCAGGACCCAGTACTTC
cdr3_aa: CASSPSRTQYF

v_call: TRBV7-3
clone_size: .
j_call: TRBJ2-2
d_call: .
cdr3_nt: TGTGCCAGCAGCTTGAGGGGTCGCGGCACCGGGGAGCTGTTTTTT
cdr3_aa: CASSLRGRGTGELFF

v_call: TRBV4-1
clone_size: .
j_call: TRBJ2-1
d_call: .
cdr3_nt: TGCGCCAGCAGCCACCCTCGATGGGGCGGGCAGTTCTTC
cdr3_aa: CASSHPRWGGQFF

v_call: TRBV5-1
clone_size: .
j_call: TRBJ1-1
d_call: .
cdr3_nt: TGCGCCAGCAGCTGGGGGGTGGTCGGGTTGACTGAAGCTTTCTTT
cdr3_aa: CASSWGVVGLTEAFF

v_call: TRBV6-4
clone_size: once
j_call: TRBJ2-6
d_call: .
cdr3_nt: TGTGCCAGCAGGGACCTACCCGGGTCAGGGGCCAACGTCCTGACTTTC
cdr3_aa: CASRDLPGSGANVLTF

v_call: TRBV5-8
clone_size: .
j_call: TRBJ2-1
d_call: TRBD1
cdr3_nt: TGTGCCAGCAGCCCGGACAGGCGGAATGAGCAGTTCTTC
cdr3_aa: CASSPDRRNEQFF

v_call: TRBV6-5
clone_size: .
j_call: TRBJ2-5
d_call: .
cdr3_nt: TGTGCCAGCACCTCCTGGGGGTACCAAGAGACCCAGTACTTC
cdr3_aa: CASTSWGYQETQYF

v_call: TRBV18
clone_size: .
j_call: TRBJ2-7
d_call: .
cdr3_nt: TGTGCCAGCTCACCAAAGGAAAACTCCTACGAGCAGTACTTC
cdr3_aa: CASSPKENSYEQYF

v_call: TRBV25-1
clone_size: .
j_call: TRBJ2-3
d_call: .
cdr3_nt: TGTGCCAGCAGTGAATCGGGGGTTGGTACGCAGTATTTT
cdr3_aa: CASSESGVGTQYF

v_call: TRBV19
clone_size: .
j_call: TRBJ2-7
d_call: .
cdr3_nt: TGTGCCAGTAGTATAGGGGGGTACGAGCAGTACTTC
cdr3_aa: CASSIGGYEQYF

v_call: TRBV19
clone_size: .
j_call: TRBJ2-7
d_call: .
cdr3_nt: TGTGCCAGTAGTTGGAGACTTTTCGGCGAGCAGTACTTC
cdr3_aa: CASSWRLFGEQYF

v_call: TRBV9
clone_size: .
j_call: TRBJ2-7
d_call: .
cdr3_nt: TGTGCCAGCAGCACCAGACGCGGCGGCGAGCAGTACTTC
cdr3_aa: CASSTRRGGEQYF

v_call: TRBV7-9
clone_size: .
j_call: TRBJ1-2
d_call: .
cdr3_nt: TGTGCCAGCAGCTTACATGGCTCCTCTATTCCCTTC
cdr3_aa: CASSLHGSSIPF

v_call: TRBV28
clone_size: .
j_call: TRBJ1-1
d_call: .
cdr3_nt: TGTGCCAGCAGTTACCAACAGCCGTTGATGAACACTGAAGCTTTCTTT
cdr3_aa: CASSYQQPLMNTEAFF

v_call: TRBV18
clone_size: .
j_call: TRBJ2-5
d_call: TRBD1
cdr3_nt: TGTGCCAGCTCCCAGACGGGACAGGGGATTTGGGAGACCCAGTACTTC
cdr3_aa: CASSQTGQGIWETQYF

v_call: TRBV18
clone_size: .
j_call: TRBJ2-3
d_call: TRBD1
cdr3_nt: TGTGCCAGCTCACCAATGGCAATGGGCGACAGGGTATCAGATACGCAGTATTTT
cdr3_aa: CASSPMAMGDRVSDTQYF

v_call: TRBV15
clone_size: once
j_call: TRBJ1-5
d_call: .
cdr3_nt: TGTGCCACCAGCAGAGATCGGGGGAGCGGACAGCCCCAGCATTTT
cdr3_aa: CATSRDRGSGQPQHF

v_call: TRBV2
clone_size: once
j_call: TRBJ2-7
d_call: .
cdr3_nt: TGTGCCAGCGGCAGTGAGGCCTCCTACGAGCAGTACTTC
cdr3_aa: CASGSEASYEQYF

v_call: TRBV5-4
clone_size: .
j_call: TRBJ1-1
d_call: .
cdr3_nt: TGTGCCAGCAAGGGGGACTTTGAAGCTTTCTTT
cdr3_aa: CASKGDFEAFF

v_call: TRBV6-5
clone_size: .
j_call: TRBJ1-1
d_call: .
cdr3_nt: TGTGCCAGCAGCCCCCAGGAGATCAACACTGAAGCTTTCTTT
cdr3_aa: CASSPQEINTEAFF

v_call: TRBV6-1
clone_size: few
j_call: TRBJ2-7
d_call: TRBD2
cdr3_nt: TGTGCCAGCACCGCGACTAGCGGGGCATCCTACGAGCAGTACTTC
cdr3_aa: CASTATSGASYEQYF

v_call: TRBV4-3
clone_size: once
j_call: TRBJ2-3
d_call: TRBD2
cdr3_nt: TGCGCCAGCAGCCCGGCGGGGGGGACAGATACGCAGTATTTT
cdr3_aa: CASSPAGGTDTQYF

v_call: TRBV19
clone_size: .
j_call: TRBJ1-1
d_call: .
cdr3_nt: TGTGCCAGTAGTAGGGTAGAAAACACTGAAGCTTTCTTT
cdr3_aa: CASSRVENTEAFF

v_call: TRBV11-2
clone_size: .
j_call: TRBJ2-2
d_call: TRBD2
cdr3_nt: TGTGCCAGCAGCTTAGATCGGCGGGGGGCCGTCACCGGGGAGCTGTTTTTT
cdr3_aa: CASSLDRRGAVTGELFF

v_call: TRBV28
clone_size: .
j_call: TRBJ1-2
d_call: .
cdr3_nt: TGTGCCAGCAGTCCCATATTAGGGCCATCCTTGGGCTACACCTTC
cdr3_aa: CASSPILGPSLGYTF

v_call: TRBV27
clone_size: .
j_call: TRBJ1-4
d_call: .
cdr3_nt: TGTGCCAGCAGTCCCCGACTCTACTTTGCAACTAATGAAAAACTGTTTTTT
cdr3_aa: CASSPRLYFATNEKLFF

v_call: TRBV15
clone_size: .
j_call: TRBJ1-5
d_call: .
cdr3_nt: TGTGCCACCAGCAGAGATATGCAGGGAAGTCAGCCCCAGCATTTT
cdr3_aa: CATSRDMQGSQPQHF

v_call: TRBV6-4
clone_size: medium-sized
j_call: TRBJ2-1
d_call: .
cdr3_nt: TGTGCCAGCAGTGCGGGGTCCTACAATGAGCAGTTCTTC
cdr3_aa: CASSAGSYNEQFF

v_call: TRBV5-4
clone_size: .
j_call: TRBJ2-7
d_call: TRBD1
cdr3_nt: TGTGCCAGCAGCTTGGGGGTATGGGACAGAGGTAGAGAGAAGCAGTACTTC
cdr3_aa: CASSLGVWDRGREKQYF

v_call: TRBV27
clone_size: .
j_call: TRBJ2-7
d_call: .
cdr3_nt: TGTGCCAGCGCTTATATGGACAACTCCTACGAGCAGTACTTC
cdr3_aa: CASAYMDNSYEQYF

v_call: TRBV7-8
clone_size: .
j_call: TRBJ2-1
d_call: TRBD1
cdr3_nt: TGTGCCAGCAGCTTGTCACAGGGGATAAACAATGAGCAGTTCTTC
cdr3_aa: CASSLSQGINNEQFF

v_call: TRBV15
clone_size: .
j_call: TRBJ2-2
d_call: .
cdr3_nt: TGTGCCACCAGTGAGGGGACGAACACCGGGGAGCTGTTTTTT
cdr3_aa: CATSEGTNTGELFF

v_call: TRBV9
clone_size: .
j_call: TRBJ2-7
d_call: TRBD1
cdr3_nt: TGTGCCAGCAGCCCACGGGACAGGGACTCCTACGAGCAGTACTTC
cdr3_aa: CASSPRDRDSYEQYF

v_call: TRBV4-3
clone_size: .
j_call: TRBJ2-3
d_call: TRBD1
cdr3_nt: TGCGCCAGCAGCCAAGATCGATTGGGACAGGGGGCTACGCAGTATTTT
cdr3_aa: CASSQDRLGQGATQYF

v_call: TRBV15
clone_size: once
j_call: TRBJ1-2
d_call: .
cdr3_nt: TGTGCCACCAGCAGAGAACAGGGAGATGGCTACACCTTC
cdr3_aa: CATSREQGDGYTF

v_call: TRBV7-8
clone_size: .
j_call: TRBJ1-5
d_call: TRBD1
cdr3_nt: TGTGCCAGCAGCCAGGACAGGGGCGGTCAGCCCCAGCATTTT
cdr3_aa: CASSQDRGGQPQHF

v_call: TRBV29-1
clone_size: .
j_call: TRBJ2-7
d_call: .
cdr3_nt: TGCAGCGTCTCGGGGCACGAGCAGTACTTC
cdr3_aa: CSVSGHEQYF

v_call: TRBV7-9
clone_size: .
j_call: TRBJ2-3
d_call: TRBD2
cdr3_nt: TGTGCCAGCAGCTTCCCACTAGCGCCCACAGATACGCAGTATTTT
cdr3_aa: CASSFPLAPTDTQYF

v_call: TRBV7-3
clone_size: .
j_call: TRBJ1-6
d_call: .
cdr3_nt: TGTGCCAGCAGCATGTCCGGGACGGGAAATTCACCCCTCCACTTT
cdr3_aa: CASSMSGTGNSPLHF

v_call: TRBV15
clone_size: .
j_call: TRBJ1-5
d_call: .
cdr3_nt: TGTGCCACCAGCAGAGATCGTGAGGAGTATAGCAATCAGCCCCAGCATTTT
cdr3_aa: CATSRDREEYSNQPQHF

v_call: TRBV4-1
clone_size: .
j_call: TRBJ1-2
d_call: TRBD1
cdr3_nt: TGCGCCAGCAGCCAAGTCGGGGACAGCGCGAGATTCTATGGCTACACCTTC
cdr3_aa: CASSQVGDSARFYGYTF

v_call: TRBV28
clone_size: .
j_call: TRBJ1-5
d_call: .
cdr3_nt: TGTGCCAGCACGGTCTTAGAATATAGCAATCAGCCCCAGCATTTT
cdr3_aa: CASTVLEYSNQPQHF

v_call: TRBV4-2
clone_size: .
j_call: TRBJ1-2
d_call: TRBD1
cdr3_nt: TGTGCCAGCAGCCAAGAGTTGGCGACAGGGGCCTATGGCTACACCTTC
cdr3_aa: CASSQELATGAYGYTF

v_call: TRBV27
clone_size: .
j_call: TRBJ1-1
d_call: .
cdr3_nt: TGTGCCAGCAGTTTGACACTCGCTAACACTGAAGCTTTCTTT
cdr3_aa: CASSLTLANTEAFF

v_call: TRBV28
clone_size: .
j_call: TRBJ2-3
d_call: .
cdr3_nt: TGTGCCAGCACCAGGACAGCAGGCACAGATACGCAGTATTTT
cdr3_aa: CASTRTAGTDTQYF

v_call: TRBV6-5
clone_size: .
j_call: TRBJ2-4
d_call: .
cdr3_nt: TGTGCCAGCAGGGGCTTCAGGGCGGACATTCAGTACTTC
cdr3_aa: CASRGFRADIQYF

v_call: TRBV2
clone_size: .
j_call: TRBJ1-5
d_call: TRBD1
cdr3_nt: TGTGCCAGCAGTGAAAATCTCTGGACAGGGCGAAGCAATCAGCCCCAGCATTTT
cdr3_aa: CASSENLWTGRSNQPQHF